Following are 32 T cell receptor beta chains from one sample sequenced in a study of blood T cells in healthy people across ages. A second roughly 6 to 11 cycle PCR used barcoded and J-beta primers. TCRdb analysed the 5' RACE reads with MiXCR anew, one entry per CDR3 protein. The top ten clones hold 3% to 4.5% of a sample with around 500,000 distinct CDR3 sequences, over 25% of them seen once. These same records also appear under a second study, on T cells of mothers and their children.

Sample: blood. These receptors all stem from a boy aged 2 to 9 in good health.

The rearrangement uses TRBV20-1 and TRBJ1-4; the match to TRBD1 covers 10 bases. This CDR3 comprises 15 residues. Germline CDR1 reads DFQATT; CDR2 reads SNEGSKA (reference sequence). The V and J ends lost 0 bases and 8 bases, in that order; junction bases with no gene match: 6. CDR3 residues: CSARDPGQGKEKLFF. In DNA, the CDR3 is TGCAGTGCTAGAGATCCGGGACAGGGGAAAGAAAAACTGTTTTTT.

In its sample, this clonotype was seen a few times. The chain couples TRBV28 to TRBJ1-1, with 9 bases that match TRBD1. The CDR3 has 15 amino acids. With V trimmed by 5 bases and J by 0 bases, 4 bases remained unmatched. Germline CDR1 and CDR2: MDHEN and SYDVKM. CDR3 nucleotide sequence: TGTGCCAGCAGTCGACAGGGGGTTGTGAACACTGAAGCTTTCTTT. Amino acid sequence: CASSRQGVVNTEAFF.

The chain has TRBV7-4 and TRBJ1-3; the D is unclear. Germline V gene sequence: CDR1 SGHVT, CDR2 SQSDAQ. V lost 11 bases to trimming and J lost 0 bases, with 14 bases between them. The CDR3 spans 14 residues. CDR3 sequence reads: CAGCGQLSGNTIYF. The CDR3 region has the DNA TGTGCCGGTTGCGGGCAGCTCTCTGGAAACACCATATATTTT.

The rearrangement uses TRBV29-1 and TRBJ2-2; TRBD2 is a possible D gene (6 bases). Germline-derived CDR1 and CDR2 are SQVTM and ANQGSEA. The CDR3 sequence is 14 residues long. V was shortened by 4 bases and J by 6 bases, with 15 bases between the two germline ends. CDR3 protein: CSVVVAAGSGELFF. In DNA form, the CDR3 reads TGCAGCGTTGTGGTAGCGGCCGGGTCCGGGGAGCTGTTTTTT.

In this sample, this clonotype turned up a few times. V usage is TRBV6-5 and J usage is TRBJ2-3; D might be TRBD2 (5 bases). The V end was cut by 4 bases, the J end by 1 base, with 15 bases between. Germline values: CDR1 MNHEY, CDR2 SVGAGI. The CDR3 covers 16 residues. Here the CDR3 DNA reads TGTGCCAGCAGTTCCTTCCGGGAATCCCGCACAGATACGCAGTATTTT. This encodes CASSSFRESRTDTQYF.

The chain is built from TRBV2 and TRBJ2-3; 9 bases align to TRBD2. Trimming cost V 6 bases and J 5 bases; bases outside gene matches: 3. Germline assignment: CDR1 SNHLY and CDR2 FYNNEI. The length of the CDR3 is 13 residues. The CDR3 protein is CASRMTSGDTQYF. The CDR3 DNA follows: TGTGCCAGCAGGATGACTAGCGGAGATACGCAGTATTTT.

V and J are TRBV5-1 and TRBJ2-5, with D hard to call. The V end was cut by 0 bases, the J end by 3 bases, with 6 bases between. The CDR3 loop spans 13 amino acids. Germline CDR1 reads SGHRS; CDR2 reads YFSETQ. CDR3 DNA sequence: TGCGCCAGCAGCTTGGGTAACGAAGAGACCCAGTACTTC. Residues: CASSLGNEETQYF. The variable domain in full, completed from reference TRBV5-1 and TRBJ2-5, reads KAGVTQTPRYLIKTRGQQVTLSCSPISGHRSVSWYQQTPGQGLQFLFEYFSETQRNKGNFPGRFSGRQFSNSRSEMNVSTLELGDSALYLCASSLGNEETQYFGPGTRLLVL.

The V call is TRBV28, the J call TRBJ2-7, with D unclear. CDR1 MDHEN and CDR2 SYDVKM come from the germline V gene. This CDR3 has 13 residues. V was clipped by 7 bases and J by 2 bases, with 12 bases between them. The DNA of the CDR3 is TGTGCCAGCAACAAAAATAGGCCCTACGAGCAGTACTTC. Protein product: CASNKNRPYEQYF. The full variable domain, with the rest looked up from reference TRBV28 and TRBJ2-7, is DVKVTQSSRYLVKRTGEKVFLECVQDMDHENMFWYRQDPGLGLRLIYFSYDVKMKEKGDIPEGYSVSREKKERFSLILESASTNQTSMYLCASNKNRPYEQYFGPGTRLTVT.

A few counts support this clonotype. The chain joins TRBV12-3 or TRBV12-4 to TRBJ2-7; D is undetermined. V was clipped by 8 bases and J by 3 bases, with 8 bases between them. The CDR3 runs to 11 residues. The CDR3 here is CASGLGYEQYF. The CDR3 DNA follows: TGTGCCAGCGGCCTAGGCTACGAGCAGTACTTC.

A single count supports this clonotype. Here the CDR3 DNA reads TGCAGTGCTAGAGCCGAGGGTAGCGAGACCTACGAGCAGTACTTC. Amino acid sequence: CSARAEGSETYEQYF. The J gene is TRBJ2-7, the V gene TRBV20-1; TRBD2 is a possible D gene (5 bases). V lost 1 base and J 2 bases, leaving 15 bases between the germline ends. The CDR3 runs 15 residues. The germline CDR1 and CDR2 sequences are DFQATT and SNEGSKA (reference sequence).

This chain links TRBV4-2 with TRBJ2-5, with 10 positions matching TRBD2. The CDR3 totals 19 residues. V shed 0 bases, J shed 5 bases, and the junction held 15 bases outside the gene matches. Germline V gene sequence: CDR1 LGHNA, CDR2 YNFKEQ. The CDR3 here is CASSQDYGRLAGVGETQYF. CDR3 coding DNA: TGTGCCAGCAGCCAAGATTACGGGCGGCTAGCGGGGGTGGGGGAGACCCAGTACTTC.

This clonotype was found a few times. This rearrangement joins TRBV20-1 to TRBJ1-2; D is uncertain. Germline V gene sequence: CDR1 DFQATT, CDR2 SNEGSKA (reference sequence). Trimming took 0 bases from V and 5 from J, leaving 10 bases between them. The CDR3 spans 13 residues. The CDR3 here is CSARDLQGYGYTF. Written as DNA, the CDR3 is TGCAGTGCTAGAGATTTGCAAGGGTATGGCTACACCTTC.

This clonotype has only a few counts. V is TRBV6-5 and J is TRBJ2-7, with D tentatively TRBD1 (6 bases). Germline CDR1 and CDR2: MNHEY and SVGAGI. V lost 3 bases and J 3 bases, leaving 9 bases between the germline ends. The CDR3 sequence is 13 residues long. The CDR3 region is CASSYLRGYEQYF. DNA for the CDR3: TGTGCCAGCAGTTATCTCAGGGGCTACGAGCAGTACTTC.

V and J are TRBV19 and TRBJ1-2, with 8 bases fitting TRBD1. Trimming at V came to 6 bases and at J to 6 bases, leaving 9 bases not matched to a gene. The CDR3 has 14 residues. Germline CDR1 LNHDA, CDR2 SQIVND (reference sequence). The CDR3 DNA follows: TGTGCCAGTAGCCTGACAGGGGTTCAGGATGGCTACACCTTC. Protein sequence: CASSLTGVQDGYTF.

The rearrangement uses TRBV24-1 and TRBJ2-2; D unresolved. V lost 4 bases and J lost 7, with 6 bases in between. Germline loops: CDR1 KGHDR, CDR2 SFDVKD. This CDR3 comprises 12 residues. The CDR3 loop is CATSDPNGELFF. In DNA, the CDR3 is TGTGCCACCAGTGACCCAAACGGGGAGCTGTTTTTT.

This clonotype was observed many times. The gene calls are TRBV6-6 and TRBJ2-5, with D unresolved. From germline, CDR1 is MNHNY and CDR2 SVGAGI (reference sequence). CDR3 length: 13 amino acids. Trimming removed 2 bases from V and 8 bases from J, with 12 bases in between. As DNA, the CDR3 is TGTGCCAGCAGTTACCTGCCTAAGATAACCCAGTACTTC. It specifies CASSYLPKITQYF.

In this sample, this clonotype turned up a few times. The CDR3 loop reads CASSPGRSASFYEQYF. The DNA of the CDR3 is TGTGCCAGCTCACCAGGTCGCAGTGCTAGTTTCTACGAGCAGTACTTC. The chain is built from TRBV18 and TRBJ2-7; D ambiguous. V was clipped by 2 bases and J by 3 bases, with 17 bases between them. CDR3 length: 16 amino acids. The germline V gene has CDR1 KGHSH and CDR2 LQKENI. The full variable domain, with the rest looked up from reference TRBV18 and TRBJ2-7, is NAGVMQNPRHLVRRRGQEARLRCSPMKGHSHVYWYRQLPEEGLKFMVYLQKENIIDESGMPKERFSAEFPKEGPSILRIQQVVRGDSAAYFCASSPGRSASFYEQYFGPGTRLTVT.

The V and J genes are TRBV24-1 and TRBJ1-1; D may be TRBD1 (6 bases). There are 16 residues in the CDR3. From germline, CDR1 is KGHDR and CDR2 SFDVKD. V was trimmed by 4 bases and J by 5 bases, leaving 19 bases between them. This CDR3 is CATSESVIQGWTEAFF. The CDR3 region has the DNA TGTGCCACCAGTGAATCGGTAATACAGGGTTGGACTGAAGCTTTCTTT.

A word on this clonotype: The junction does not match germline at one end; this may be a read error. The chain recombines TRBV7-6 with TRBJ1-2, with 10 bases identical to TRBD1. Germline V lookup: CDR1 SGHVS, CDR2 FNYEAQ. The CDR3 has 15 residues. CDR3 amino acids: CASSLGQGVNYGYTF. CDR3 coding DNA: TGTGCCAGCAGTTTAGGACAGGGGGTTAACTATGGCTACACCTTC.

The chain uses TRBV6-1 and TRBJ1-2; no clear D gene. The ends were cut back, 2 bases at V and 8 bases at J, with 18 bases in the middle. CDR1 is MNHNS and CDR2 is SASEGT in the germline V gene. The CDR3 has 15 amino acids. The CDR3 bases are TGTGCCAGCAGTGAACTGGTTTCGAGGATCTGGGGCTACACCTTC. Amino acid sequence: CASSELVSRIWGYTF.

J is TRBJ1-1 and V is TRBV27; a possible D gene is TRBD1 (6 bases). The CDR3 extends over 14 amino acids. Germline CDR1 and CDR2: MNHEY and SMNVEV (reference sequence). The V end lost 8 bases, the J end lost 8 bases, and 21 bases lay between the germline ends. CDR3 coding DNA: TGTGCCAGCCGCTCGTATCAGCGGAGGGGGGAAGCTTTCTTT. As protein: CASRSYQRRGEAFF.

This clonotype was seen only a few times. The chain recombines TRBV6-5 with TRBJ2-3; D assignment may be TRBD1 or TRBD2 (5 bases each). Looked up from germline, CDR1 is MNHEY and CDR2 is SVGAGI. This CDR3 spans 16 amino acids. Trimming shortened V by 3 bases and J by 0 bases, and 13 bases separated the two germline ends. The CDR3 DNA reads as TGTGCCAGCAGTTATCAGGGAGCCCCTAGCACAGATACGCAGTATTTT. Translating it yields CASSYQGAPSTDTQYF.

The chain employs TRBV10-3 and TRBJ1-2; D unclear. The germline gives CDR1 ENHRY, CDR2 SYGVKD. Trimming removed 2 bases at V and 4 bases at J, with 8 bases between. The CDR3 runs 13 residues. CDR3 region: CAISEDSAYGYTF. As DNA, the CDR3 is TGTGCCATCAGTGAGGATTCGGCCTATGGCTACACCTTC.

The chain carries TRBV7-9 and TRBJ2-5; D is unresolved. With the DNA end fitting TRBJ2-7 better, the J assignment may be wrong. The CDR3 has 13 residues. Per germline, CDR1 SEHNR and CDR2 FQNEAQ (reference sequence). This CDR3 is CASSPWQSYEQYF. CDR3 DNA: TGTGCCAGCAGCCCCTGGCAATCCTACGAGCAGTACTTC.

In its sample, this clonotype was seen a few times. This chain uses TRBV5-1 with TRBJ2-5; 8 bases are shared with TRBD2. Near its end, the DNA agrees better with TRBJ2-1, so the J call may be wrong. This CDR3 spans 15 amino acids. Germline V lookup: CDR1 SGHRS, CDR2 YFSETQ. DNA of the CDR3: TGCGCCAGCAGCTTGGAACTAGCGGTCGCCAATGAGCAGTTCTTC. As protein: CASSLELAVANEQFF.

This clonotype occurred a few times. The CDR3 reads CAISRVGDSQETQYF. The CDR3 DNA reads TGTGCCATCAGCCGAGTGGGTGACAGCCAAGAGACCCAGTACTTC. The chain recombines TRBV10-3 with TRBJ2-5; weak D call: TRBD1 (5 bases). The CDR3 has 15 residues. Germline loops: CDR1 ENHRY, CDR2 SYGVKD. Deletions cut 6 bases from V and 1 base from J, with 15 bases between.

The rearrangement uses TRBV7-9 and TRBJ2-5; 7 nucleotides match TRBD1. The J call may be faulty, since TRBJ2-7 better matches the DNA end. The length of the CDR3 is 15 residues. The germline CDR1 and CDR2 sequences are SEHNR and FQNEAQ (reference sequence). For the CDR3, the DNA is TGTGCCAGCAGCTTGGAGAGACAGGGTGACTACGAGCAGTACTTC. The encoded protein is CASSLERQGDYEQYF.

CDR3 protein: CASSQGSDNPTNEKLFF. The CDR3 DNA reads as TGTGCCAGCAGCCAAGGGTCAGACAATCCAACTAATGAAAAACTGTTTTTT. The rearrangement links TRBV14 to TRBJ1-4; unclear D gene. The ends were cut back, 1 base at V and 0 bases at J, with 12 bases in the middle. CDR1 SGHDN and CDR2 FVKESK come from the germline V gene. The CDR3 runs 17 residues.

The CDR3 loop is CASSHDVEGYEQYF. As DNA, the CDR3 is TGTGCCAGCAGCCACGACGTGGAGGGCTACGAGCAGTACTTC. This chain links TRBV7-9 with TRBJ2-7, with a weak D call TRBD2 (6 bases). The germline CDR1 and CDR2 sequences are SEHNR and FQNEAQ (reference sequence). V shed 5 bases and J shed 3 bases, with 14 bases lying between them. The CDR3 loop spans 14 amino acids.

The chain carries TRBV2 and TRBJ2-5; D might be TRBD2 (6 bases). The V and J ends lost 4 bases and 5 bases respectively, with 11 bases between them. CDR1 and CDR2 from the germline V gene are SNHLY and FYNNEI. CDR3 length: 13 residues. The CDR3 protein is CASSGSEGETQYF. The DNA of the CDR3 is TGTGCCAGCAGTGGATCGGAGGGTGAGACCCAGTACTTC.

This clonotype appeared once. The rearrangement links TRBV6-2 or TRBV6-3 to TRBJ2-1; 8 bases line up with TRBD2. This CDR3 is built from 15 residues. From germline, CDR1 is MNHEY and CDR2 SVGEGT. J was trimmed by 7 bases and V by 6 bases; bases with no gene match: 11. The CDR3 region is CASSHHTGLVNEQFF. CDR3 coding DNA: TGTGCCAGCAGCCACCATACGGGACTAGTGAATGAGCAGTTCTTC.

J is TRBJ1-4 and V is TRBV27; no reliable D call. From germline, CDR1 is MNHEY and CDR2 SMNVEV (reference sequence). V was clipped by 4 bases and J by 7 bases, with 13 bases between them. The length of the CDR3 is 14 residues. CDR3 DNA: TGTGCCAGCAGTTCCCGGCCCCGTGGTGAAAAACTGTTTTTT. Translating it yields CASSSRPRGEKLFF.